The source of this T cell receptor beta chain is a study of metastatic and nonmetastatic thyroid tumors. The wider study: The study looked at repertoires side by side in blood and in tumor or nodule tissue from malignant and benign thyroid patients.

The V gene end was trimmed by 5 bases and the J gene end by 5 bases; junction bases not matched to a gene: 4. The CDR3 has 14 amino acids. Germline CDR1 is MNHNS and CDR2 is SASEGT. Thyroid surgery took place with no prior treatment in any patient. TCRdb re-analyzed the PCR reads through MiXCR. The repertoire holds some 17,000 clones, with about 29% as singletons. This clone was detected a few times. The receptor comes from a female donor with papillary thyroid cancer or a benign thyroid nodule (not recorded which). Some clones in this sample may be carry-over from other donors' samples. Sequencing was performed on tumor tissue. The rearrangement links TRBV6-1 to TRBJ2-7; TRBD1 aligns across 12 bases. The CDR3 loop reads CASSRDRGRDEQYF. CDR3 in DNA: TGTGCCAGCAGTCGGGACAGGGGGCGCGACGAGCAGTACTTC.